The table lists the clone carrying this T cell receptor (beta chain) with a few counts. Its antigen remains unknown. TCRdb ran MiXCR on the 5' RACE reads and lists one entry per CDR3 protein. The repertoire holds about 360,000 distinct CDR3 sequences, with 6.2% as singletons. The sample comes from a study of T cells after yellow fever vaccination. Study findings and constraints: In post-booster samples, most primary-vaccination clones reappeared (roughly 96% CD4, 88% CD8).

CDR3 length: 16 residues. V dropped 5 bases and J dropped 4; count of bases not matched to a gene: 11. CDR1 is SGHAT, CDR2 FQDESV, per germline (reference sequence). The sample was PBMCs, taken 5 days after the yellow fever booster vaccination. The chain is built from TRBV11-1 and TRBJ2-7; the match to TRBD1 covers 10 bases. The sequence was collected from a man aged 25-40 years who received the YFV17D yellow fever vaccine. The CDR3 is CASSTPGTGESYEQYF. In DNA, the CDR3 is TGTGCCAGCAGCACACCAGGGACAGGGGAATCATACGAGCAGTACTTC.